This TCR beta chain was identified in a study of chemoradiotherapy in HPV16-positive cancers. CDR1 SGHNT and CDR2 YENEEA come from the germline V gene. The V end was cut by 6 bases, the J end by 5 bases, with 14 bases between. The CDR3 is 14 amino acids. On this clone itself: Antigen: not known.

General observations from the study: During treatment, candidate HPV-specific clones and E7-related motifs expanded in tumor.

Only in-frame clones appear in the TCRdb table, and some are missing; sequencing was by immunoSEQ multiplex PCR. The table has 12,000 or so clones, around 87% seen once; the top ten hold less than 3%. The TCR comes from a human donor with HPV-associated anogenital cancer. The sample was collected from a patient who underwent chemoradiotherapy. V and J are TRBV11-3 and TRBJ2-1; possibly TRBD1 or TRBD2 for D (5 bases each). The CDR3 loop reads CASRRSGTNNEQFF. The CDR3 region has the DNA TGTGCCAGCAGACGATCCGGGACCAACAATGAGCAGTTCTTC. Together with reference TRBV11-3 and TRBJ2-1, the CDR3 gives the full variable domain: EAGVVQSPRYKIIEKKQPVAFWCNPISGHNTLYWYLQNLGQGPELLIRYENEEAVDDSQLPKDRFSAERLKGVDSTLKIQPAELGDSAVYLCASRRSGTNNEQFFGPGTRLTVL.